These 9 T cell receptor beta chains were all obtained from the same sample, sequenced in a study of cytomegalovirus exposure and HLA in healthy donors. The PCR employed 60 Vbeta primers together with 13 Jbeta primers. Some clones are missing from TCRdb's copy, which holds only in-frame ones; the method was immunoSEQ multiplex PCR. The sample lists a few hundred thousand clones, 75% to 80% seen once, with more than 1.5% in the top ten. The sequenced sample was PBMCs. The receptor source for this set is a man younger than 35 in good health and CMV-seronegative.

This clone was recorded a few times. The chain uses TRBV7-8 and TRBJ1-2, with 9 nucleotides matching TRBD1. This CDR3 has 15 amino acids. Germline-derived CDR1 and CDR2 are SGHVS and FQNEAQ. V was pared by 3 bases and J by 5 bases, with 7 bases of the junction left unmatched. In DNA form, the CDR3 reads TGTGCCAGCAGCTTTATTACAGGGGGCGCTTATGGCTACACCTTC. Translating it yields CASSFITGGAYGYTF.

The chain joins TRBV28 to TRBJ2-7; D is unresolved. The V gene's germline CDR1 is MDHEN and CDR2 SYDVKM. The CDR3 consists of 11 residues. The germline V and J ends were trimmed by 6 bases and 1 base, with 4 bases remaining between them. DNA for the CDR3: TGTGCCAGCAGCGGGTCCTACGAGCAGTACTTC. The encoded protein is CASSGSYEQYF. The full variable domain, completed using reference TRBV28 and TRBJ2-7, is DVKVTQSSRYLVKRTGEKVFLECVQDMDHENMFWYRQDPGLGLRLIYFSYDVKMKEKGDIPEGYSVSREKKERFSLILESASTNQTSMYLCASSGSYEQYFGPGTRLTVT.

The chain uses TRBV6-5 and TRBJ2-2, with D hard to call. The germline CDR1 and CDR2 sequences are MNHEY and SVGAGI. Trimming removed 5 bases at V and 2 bases at J, with 6 bases between. This CDR3 spans 13 amino acids. DNA of the CDR3: TGTGCCAGCAGTGGCACCAACACCGGGGAGCTGTTTTTT. Encoded protein: CASSGTNTGELFF.

The genes are TRBV7-9 and TRBJ1-5, with D possibly TRBD1 on 5 matching bases. Germline CDR1 reads SEHNR; CDR2 reads FQNEAQ (reference sequence). This CDR3 is 15 amino acids long. V was shortened by 5 bases and J by 2 bases, with 13 bases between the two germline ends. This CDR3 reads CASSPSGVGNQPQHF. CDR3 nucleotide sequence: TGTGCCAGCAGCCCGTCGGGGGTCGGCAATCAGCCCCAGCATTTT.

This chain connects TRBV14 to TRBJ2-7, with D possibly matching TRBD1 (6 bases). CDR3 length: 13 amino acids. The V gene lost 1 base and the J gene lost 6 bases, with 10 bases spanning the gap. CDR1 and CDR2 (germline): SGHDN, FVKESK. This chain's CDR3 is CASSQALRGEQYF. The CDR3 DNA reads as TGTGCCAGCAGCCAAGCCCTCAGGGGCGAGCAGTACTTC. The full variable domain, completed using reference TRBV14 and TRBJ2-7, is EAGVTQFPSHSVIEKGQTVTLRCDPISGHDNLYWYRRVMGKEIKFLLHFVKESKQDESGMPNNRFLAERTGGTYSTLKVQPAELEDSGVYFCASSQALRGEQYFGPGTRLTVT.

The gene calls are TRBV4-2 and TRBJ1-5, with 9 bases aligning to TRBD1. Per the germline V gene, CDR1 is LGHNA and CDR2 is YNFKEQ. V was clipped by 4 bases and J by 5 bases; unmatched bases: 6. This CDR3 spans 15 amino acids. This CDR3 reads CASSLDTGGYQPQHF. CDR3 in DNA: TGTGCCAGCAGCCTGGATACAGGGGGCTATCAGCCCCAGCATTTT.

The chain employs TRBV11-3 and TRBJ1-1, with a weak D call TRBD1 (5 bases). From germline, CDR1 is SGHNT and CDR2 YENEEA. The length of the CDR3 is 15 residues. Trimming shortened V by 5 bases and J by 0 bases, and 13 bases separated the two germline ends. CDR3 in amino acids: CASSGAGGVNTEAFF. The CDR3 DNA is TGTGCCAGCAGCGGTGCTGGAGGGGTGAACACTGAAGCTTTCTTT.

A few counts support this clone. The chain combines TRBV7-9 with TRBJ1-4, with a tentative D call TRBD1 (6 bases). Looked up from germline, CDR1 is SEHNR and CDR2 is FQNEAQ (reference sequence). V was trimmed by 0 bases and J by 5 bases, leaving 10 bases between them. The CDR3 length is 15 residues. CDR3 loop: CASSLATQGNEKLFF. Written as DNA, the CDR3 is TGTGCCAGCAGCTTAGCGACACAGGGAAATGAAAAACTGTTTTTT.

This sequence joins TRBV28 and TRBJ1-4; D ambiguous. CDR1 is MDHEN and CDR2 is SYDVKM in the germline V gene. V lost 4 bases and J lost 10, with 13 bases in between. There are 13 residues in the CDR3. CDR3 nucleotide sequence: TGTGCCAGCAGTTGGGAGGCCCTGGGAAAACTGTTTTTT. Amino acid sequence: CASSWEALGKLFF.